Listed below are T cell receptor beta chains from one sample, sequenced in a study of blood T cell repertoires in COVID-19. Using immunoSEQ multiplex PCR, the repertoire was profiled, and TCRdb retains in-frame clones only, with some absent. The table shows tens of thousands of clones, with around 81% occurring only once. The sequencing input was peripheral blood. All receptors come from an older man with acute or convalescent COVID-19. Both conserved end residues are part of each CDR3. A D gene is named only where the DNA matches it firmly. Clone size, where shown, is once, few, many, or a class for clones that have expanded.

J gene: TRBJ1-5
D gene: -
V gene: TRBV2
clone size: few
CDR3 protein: CASAGERSQPQHF
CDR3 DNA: TGTGCCAGCGCTGGGGAGCGAAGCCAGCCCCAGCATTTT

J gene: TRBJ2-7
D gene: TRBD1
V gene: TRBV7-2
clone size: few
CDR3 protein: CASSQSTGEYYEQYF
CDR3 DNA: TGTGCCAGCAGCCAGTCTACAGGGGAGTACTACGAGCAGTACTTC

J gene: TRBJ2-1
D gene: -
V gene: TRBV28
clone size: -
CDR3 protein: CASSQKYRERGQFF
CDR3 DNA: TGTGCCAGCAGTCAGAAATACAGGGAAAGGGGGCAGTTCTTC

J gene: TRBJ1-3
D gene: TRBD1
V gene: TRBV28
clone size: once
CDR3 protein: CASRGQDVSGNTIYF
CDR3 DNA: TGTGCCAGCAGAGGACAGGACGTTTCTGGAAACACCATATATTTT

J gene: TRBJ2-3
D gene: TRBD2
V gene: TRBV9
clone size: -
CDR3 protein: CASSVGRLAGGRAPDTQYF
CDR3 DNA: TGTGCCAGCAGCGTAGGAAGGCTAGCGGGGGGGCGGGCGCCAGATACGCAGTATTTT

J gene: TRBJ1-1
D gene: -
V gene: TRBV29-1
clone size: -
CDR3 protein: CSVRGMDTEAFF
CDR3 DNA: TGCAGCGTTCGGGGGATGGACACTGAAGCTTTCTTT

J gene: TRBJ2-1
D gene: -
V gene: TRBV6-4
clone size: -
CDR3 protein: CASRGGASSSYNEQFF
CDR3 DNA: TGTGCCAGCCGAGGGGGGGCTTCAAGCTCCTACAATGAGCAGTTCTTC

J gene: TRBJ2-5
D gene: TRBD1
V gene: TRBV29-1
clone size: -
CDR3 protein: CSVSGQGWETQYF
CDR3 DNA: TGCAGCGTTTCCGGACAGGGGTGGGAGACCCAGTACTTC

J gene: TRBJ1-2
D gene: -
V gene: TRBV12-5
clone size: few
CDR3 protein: CASGFGHNYGYTF
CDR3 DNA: TGTGCTAGTGGTTTCGGACATAACTATGGCTACACCTTC

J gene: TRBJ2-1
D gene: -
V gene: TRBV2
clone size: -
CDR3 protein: CASRVSGSYNEQFF
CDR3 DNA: TGTGCCAGCAGGGTCAGCGGGTCCTACAATGAGCAGTTCTTC

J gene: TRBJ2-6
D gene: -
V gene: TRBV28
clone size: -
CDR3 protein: CASSGGWSGANVLTF
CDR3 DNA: TGTGCCAGCAGTGGCGGGTGGTCTGGGGCCAACGTCCTGACTTTC